Listed here are 27 T cell receptor beta chains from one sample, sequenced in a study of blood T cell repertoires in COVID-19. Assay: immunoSEQ multiplex PCR; the TCRdb copy retains only in-frame clones and omits some. The repertoire holds some 260,000 clones, with 80% to 95% as singletons. Specimen: PBMCs or T cells enriched from blood (not recorded which). These TCRs come from a woman younger than 35 who had recovered from COVID-19.

The chain employs TRBV15 and TRBJ1-4; D perhaps matches TRBD1 (6 bases). CDR1 is LNHNV, CDR2 YYDKDF, per germline (reference sequence). The CDR3 covers 14 residues. Trimming took off 3 bases at V and 12 bases at J, with 17 bases between the two ends. CDR3 residues: CATSRRTTGTELFF. CDR3 in DNA: TGTGCCACCAGCAGGAGAACCACAGGGACGGAACTGTTTTTT.

The chain has TRBV18 and TRBJ2-7; TRBD1 agrees at 8 bases. Germline V lookup: CDR1 KGHSH, CDR2 LQKENI. With 3 bases clipped from V and 2 bases from J, the junction kept 6 bases outside the gene matches. The CDR3 extends over 15 amino acids. CDR3 in DNA: TGTGCCAGCTCACCCAAGGACAGGGAGACCTACGAGCAGTACTTC. As protein: CASSPKDRETYEQYF.

The genes are TRBV29-1 and TRBJ1-1; 9 bases map to TRBD1. The CDR3 has 13 residues. Losses at the gene ends were 3 bases for V and 5 bases for J; bases not matched to a gene: 4. Germline CDR1 reads SQVTM; CDR2 reads ANQGSEA. The CDR3 reads CSVDRTGVTEAFF. CDR3 nucleotide sequence: TGCAGCGTTGACAGGACAGGGGTTACTGAAGCTTTCTTT.

The chain carries TRBV2 and TRBJ1-2, with D possibly matching TRBD1 (5 bases). CDR1 is SNHLY and CDR2 is FYNNEI in the germline V gene. The germline V and J ends were trimmed by 4 bases and 6 bases, with 15 bases remaining between them. CDR3 length: 14 residues. CDR3 in amino acids: CASSGWDGGDGYTF. In DNA, the CDR3 is TGTGCCAGCAGTGGATGGGACGGGGGGGATGGCTACACCTTC.

J is TRBJ2-3 and V is TRBV15, with 7 bases identical to TRBD1. Germline-derived CDR1 and CDR2 are LNHNV and YYDKDF (reference sequence). The CDR3 covers 14 residues. The J segment lost 0 bases and the V segment lost 6 bases, leaving 3 bases of the junction unmatched. For the CDR3, the DNA is TGTGCCACCAGTCCAGGGGGAAGCACAGATACGCAGTATTTT. It is translated as CATSPGGSTDTQYF.

This chain connects TRBV19 to TRBJ2-7; 7 bases line up with TRBD1. The trim removed 5 bases at V and 1 base at J, leaving 5 bases unmatched. The CDR3 is 14 residues long. Germline values: CDR1 LNHDA, CDR2 SQIVND (reference sequence). In DNA, the CDR3 is TGTGCCAGTAGTGTCTCGGGACAGTCCTACGAGCAGTACTTC. Translating gives CASSVSGQSYEQYF.

V and J are TRBV7-6 and TRBJ2-2; TRBD2 aligns across 11 bases. CDR3 length equals 17 residues. Germline CDR1 and CDR2: SGHVS and FNYEAQ. Trimming at V came to 1 base and at J to 1 base, leaving 2 bases not matched to a gene. CDR3 DNA: TGTGCCAGCAGCTTAGGCACTAGCGGGGGGAACACCGGGGAGCTGTTTTTT. Its protein is CASSLGTSGGNTGELFF.

The genes are TRBV19 and TRBJ2-1; perhaps TRBD1 as D (5 bases). V gave up 5 bases and J gave up 4 bases, with 15 bases separating them. The CDR3 sequence is 15 residues long. Looked up from germline, CDR1 is LNHDA and CDR2 is SQIVND (reference sequence). CDR3 sequence (DNA): TGTGCCAGTAGTGCGGACAACGGCGCTTACAATGAGCAGTTCTTC. This codes for CASSADNGAYNEQFF.

This chain uses TRBV3-1 (or the pseudogene TRBV3-2) with TRBJ1-4; 7 nucleotides agree with TRBD1. Germline CDR1 reads LGHDT; CDR2 reads YNNKEL (reference sequence). The CDR3 totals 15 residues. V lost 6 bases, J lost 3 bases, and 7 bases stayed unmatched. CDR3 sequence: CASRLSRGANEKLFF. As DNA, the CDR3 is TGTGCCAGCAGACTGTCCAGGGGGGCTAATGAAAAACTGTTTTTT.

This chain joins TRBV10-3 and TRBJ2-5, with D tentatively TRBD1 (6 bases). Germline-derived CDR1 and CDR2 are ENHRY and SYGVKD. This CDR3 is built from 14 residues. The V end was cut by 6 bases, the J end by 1 base, with 12 bases between. CDR3 amino acids: CAIRGAPTQETQYF. The CDR3 DNA reads TGTGCCATCAGGGGGGCCCCAACCCAAGAGACCCAGTACTTC.

This rearrangement joins TRBV24-1 to TRBJ2-2, with D possibly matching TRBD1 (6 bases). Looked up from germline, CDR1 is KGHDR and CDR2 is SFDVKD. Trimming took off 3 bases at V and 6 bases at J, with 19 bases between the two ends. The CDR3 is 17 amino acids. CDR3 in DNA: TGTGCCACCAGTGATGCGGACAGAATTAACACCGCCGGGGAGCTGTTTTTT. Its translation: CATSDADRINTAGELFF.

The chain employs TRBV5-1 and TRBJ1-1, with D perhaps matching TRBD1 (5 bases). The CDR3 has 13 amino acids. The germline V and J ends were trimmed by 2 bases and 7 bases, with 12 bases remaining between them. Germline CDR1 and CDR2: SGHRS and YFSETQ. CDR3 in amino acids: CASSFQGHSEAFF. In nucleotides, the CDR3 is TGCGCCAGCAGCTTCCAGGGCCACAGTGAAGCTTTCTTT.

This clone was seen once. This rearrangement joins TRBV3-1 (or the pseudogene TRBV3-2) to TRBJ2-3; tentatively, D is TRBD2 (5 bases). The CDR3 loop spans 15 amino acids. V gave up 3 bases and J gave up 6 bases, with 16 bases separating them. In germline, CDR1 is LGHDT, CDR2 YNNKEL (reference sequence). The CDR3 region has the DNA TGTGCCAGCAGCCATTATCGGACTGTTACGGATACGCAGTATTTT. Translating gives CASSHYRTVTDTQYF.

CDR3 bases: TGTGCCAGCAGCTTCATGCCAGGACAGGGACAGTTCTTC. Amino acid sequence: CASSFMPGQGQFF. The rearrangement links TRBV4-2 to TRBJ2-1, with 8 bases aligning to TRBD1. The trim removed 5 bases at V and 13 bases at J, leaving 10 bases unmatched. The germline gives CDR1 LGHNA, CDR2 YNFKEQ. This CDR3 comprises 13 residues.

V is TRBV6-2 or TRBV6-3 and J is TRBJ2-5; 8 bases line up with TRBD1. The CDR3 extends over 15 amino acids. Losses at the gene ends were 5 bases for V and 2 bases for J; bases not matched to a gene: 7. The germline gives CDR1 MNHEY, CDR2 SVGEGT. This CDR3 reads CASSPPGQAQETQYF. The CDR3, as DNA: TGTGCCAGCAGTCCCCCGGGACAGGCTCAAGAGACCCAGTACTTC.

This sequence joins TRBV7-8 and TRBJ2-1; D might be TRBD2 (6 bases). The CDR3 is made up of 14 amino acids. Germline V gene lookup returns CDR1 SGHVS and CDR2 FQNEAQ. Trimming pared 5 bases from V and 7 bases from J, leaving 15 bases between. The CDR3 DNA sequence: TGTGCCAGCAGCCCGACGGGGAGGATGAATGAGCAGTTCTTC. Protein sequence: CASSPTGRMNEQFF.

The chain carries TRBV19 and TRBJ1-2; 7 nucleotides match TRBD1. Germline CDR1 is LNHDA and CDR2 is SQIVND (reference sequence). V gave up 3 bases and J gave up 5 bases; unmatched junction bases: 6. The CDR3 contains 14 residues. CDR3 amino acids: CASSMGRTGYGYTF. The CDR3 DNA reads TGTGCCAGTAGTATGGGCAGGACAGGATATGGCTACACCTTC.

The V call is TRBV5-1, the J call TRBJ2-3; 12 bases agree with TRBD2. The J segment lost 1 base and the V segment lost 2 bases, leaving 2 bases of the junction unmatched. Germline-derived CDR1 and CDR2 are SGHRS and YFSETQ. The CDR3 contains 16 residues. CDR3 bases: TGCGCCAGCAGCTTTCTAGCGGGGGGGCGCACAGATACGCAGTATTTT. Protein product: CASSFLAGGRTDTQYF.

The chain carries TRBV5-8 and TRBJ1-6, with 8 bases matching TRBD1. V shed 4 bases, J shed 10 bases, and the junction held 16 bases outside the gene matches. This CDR3 has 17 amino acids. CDR1 is SGHTS, CDR2 YDEGEE, per germline. The CDR3 DNA is TGTGCCAGCAGCCTCTCGACAGGGGCACCCCTTCGATCACCCCTCCACTTT. It translates to CASSLSTGAPLRSPLHF.

The chain employs TRBV7-2 and TRBJ2-1; the match to TRBD1 covers 8 bases. V shed 4 bases and J 0 bases; nucleotides not matched to a gene: 2. The germline V gene has CDR1 SGHTA and CDR2 FQGNSA. There are 15 residues in the CDR3. The CDR3 coding sequence is TGTGCCAGCAGCTGGGACAGGAGCTCCTACAATGAGCAGTTCTTC. Protein product: CASSWDRSSYNEQFF.

The CDR3 sequence is CASSYRGTGDQPQHF. CDR3 coding DNA: TGTGCCAGCAGCTACCGAGGGACAGGTGATCAGCCCCAGCATTTT. The chain is built from TRBV7-2 and TRBJ1-5; 8 nucleotides agree with TRBD1. The CDR3 is 15 residues long. Germline V gene data show CDR1 as SGHTA and CDR2 as FQGNSA. After removal of 4 bases from V and 5 bases from J, the junction contained 7 bases not matched to a gene.

The chain has TRBV6-6 and TRBJ2-2; 7 bases fit TRBD2. Looked up from germline, CDR1 is MNHNY and CDR2 is SVGAGI (reference sequence). The length of the CDR3 is 13 residues. The J segment lost 6 bases and the V segment lost 4 bases, leaving 2 bases of the junction unmatched. CDR3 region: CASSLGLAGELFF. The CDR3 nucleotides are TGTGCCAGCAGTTTAGGACTAGCCGGGGAGCTGTTTTTT.

This clone was detected only once. This rearrangement joins TRBV4-3 to TRBJ1-4; 7 nucleotides align to TRBD1. The CDR3 is 14 residues long. The germline CDR1 and CDR2 sequences are LGHNA and YSLEER. V was clipped by 5 bases and J by 3 bases; unmatched bases: 3. The CDR3 DNA is TGCGCCAGCAGCGGAGGGGGCCCTAATGAAAAACTGTTTTTT. Translation gives CASSGGGPNEKLFF.

The chain employs TRBV7-9 and TRBJ1-1, with a weak D call TRBD1 (6 bases). Trimming pared 3 bases from V and 6 bases from J, leaving 26 bases between. Germline V CDR1 and CDR2: SEHNR, FQNEAQ (reference sequence). The length of the CDR3 is 18 residues. The CDR3 loop is CASSFPDPTRQGISEAFF. DNA for the CDR3: TGTGCCAGCAGCTTTCCCGACCCAACCAGGCAGGGGATATCTGAAGCTTTCTTT.

The chain couples TRBV5-4 to TRBJ2-1; a weak D match, TRBD2 (7 bases). This CDR3 is built from 15 residues. V dropped 0 bases and J dropped 8 bases, with 15 bases sitting between them. CDR1 is SGHNT, CDR2 YYREEE, per germline (reference sequence). The CDR3 is CASSLGGGDNYEQFF. As DNA, the CDR3 is TGTGCCAGCAGCTTGGGGGGGGGCGATAACTATGAGCAGTTCTTC.

The chain is built from TRBV27 and TRBJ2-2, with TRBD2 matching over 11 bases. This CDR3 region has 17 residues. Unmatched junction bases numbered 3, after V lost 0 bases and J lost 3 bases. Germline V gene data show CDR1 as MNHEY and CDR2 as SMNVEV (reference sequence). CDR3 loop: CASSLSKLAGDTGELFF. Here the CDR3 DNA reads TGTGCCAGCAGTTTATCGAAACTAGCGGGAGACACCGGGGAGCTGTTTTTT.

The CDR3 nucleotides read TGTGCCAGCTCCCGGGAGGGCCACGAGCAGTACTTC. Encoded protein: CASSREGHEQYF. The rearrangement links TRBV18 to TRBJ2-7, with 8 bases that match TRBD2. This CDR3 region has 12 residues. V lost 6 bases, J lost 5 bases, and 3 bases stayed unmatched. The germline V gene encodes CDR1 KGHSH and CDR2 LQKENI.